Here is one TCR beta chain with its context. Its target is unknown. Lesional scalp punch biopsies and peripheral blood came from alopecia areata patients. This sample is drawn from a study of CD8+ T cells in alopecia areata. Study context: Tofacitinib was taken orally by treated patients, and the dose was 5 to 10 mg twice daily.

RNA extraction and reverse transcription yielded cDNA as sequencing template. Profiling relied on immunoSEQ multiplex PCR, and the TCRdb table lists in-frame clones only, not all of them. This table has some 100,000 clones, less than 45% appearing once. CDR1 and CDR2 (germline): SGHDN, FVKESK. The CDR3 has 13 amino acids. V lost 4 bases, J lost 2 bases, and 9 bases lay in between. Study-wide points: Relative to normal scalp, lesional scalp, especially alopecia totalis/universalis, showed higher clonality. TCR sharing was clearer in mice than between patients, perhaps partly owing to patient HLA diversity.

The chain uses TRBV14 and TRBJ2-7, with D hard to call. The sequenced material came from CD4+ T cells sorted from blood. This TCR was recovered from a human donor with alopecia areata. The CDR3 DNA is TGTGCCAGCAGCCCAAATCCCCCCTACGAGCAGTACTTC. Its translation is CASSPNPPYEQYF.